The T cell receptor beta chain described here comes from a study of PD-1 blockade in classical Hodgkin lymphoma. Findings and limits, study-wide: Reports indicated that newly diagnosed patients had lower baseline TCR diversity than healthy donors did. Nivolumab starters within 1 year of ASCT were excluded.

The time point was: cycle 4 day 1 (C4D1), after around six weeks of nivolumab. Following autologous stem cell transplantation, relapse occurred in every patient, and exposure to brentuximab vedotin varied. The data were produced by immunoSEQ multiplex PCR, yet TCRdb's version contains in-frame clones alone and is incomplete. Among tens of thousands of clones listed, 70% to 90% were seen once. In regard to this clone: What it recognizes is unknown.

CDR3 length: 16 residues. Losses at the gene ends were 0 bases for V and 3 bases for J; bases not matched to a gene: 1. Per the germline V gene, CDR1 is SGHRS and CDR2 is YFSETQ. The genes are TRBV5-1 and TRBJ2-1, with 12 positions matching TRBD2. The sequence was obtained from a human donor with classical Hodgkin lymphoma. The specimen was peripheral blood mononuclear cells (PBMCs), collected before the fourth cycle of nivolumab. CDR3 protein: CASSLELAGGYNEQFF. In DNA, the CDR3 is TGCGCCAGCAGCTTGGAACTAGCGGGGGGCTACAATGAGCAGTTCTTC.